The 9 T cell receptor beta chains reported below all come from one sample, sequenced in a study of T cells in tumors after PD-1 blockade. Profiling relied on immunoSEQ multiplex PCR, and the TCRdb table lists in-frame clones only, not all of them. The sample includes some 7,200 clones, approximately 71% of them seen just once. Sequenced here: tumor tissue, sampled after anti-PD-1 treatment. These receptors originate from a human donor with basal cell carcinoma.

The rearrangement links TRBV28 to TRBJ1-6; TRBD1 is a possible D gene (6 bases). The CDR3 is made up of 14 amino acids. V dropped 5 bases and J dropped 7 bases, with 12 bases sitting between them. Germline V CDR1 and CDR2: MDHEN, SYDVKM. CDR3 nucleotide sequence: TGTGCCAGCAGTCCGGGGGGGCCCAATTCACCCCTCCACTTT. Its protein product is CASSPGGPNSPLHF.

The CDR3 is CASTASGSSYNEQFF. The CDR3 nucleotides are TGCGCCAGCACCGCAAGCGGGAGCTCCTACAATGAGCAGTTCTTC. This chain connects TRBV5-1 to TRBJ2-1, with 8 bases identical to TRBD2. Germline loops: CDR1 SGHRS, CDR2 YFSETQ. There are 15 residues in the CDR3. V shed 6 bases, J shed 0 bases, and the junction held 5 bases outside the gene matches.

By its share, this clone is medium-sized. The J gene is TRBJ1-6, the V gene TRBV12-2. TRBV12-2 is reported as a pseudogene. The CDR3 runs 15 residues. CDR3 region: CASRLVPGRISPLHF. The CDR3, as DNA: TGTGCAAGTCGCTTAGTTCCGGGACGAATTTCACCCCTCCACTTT.

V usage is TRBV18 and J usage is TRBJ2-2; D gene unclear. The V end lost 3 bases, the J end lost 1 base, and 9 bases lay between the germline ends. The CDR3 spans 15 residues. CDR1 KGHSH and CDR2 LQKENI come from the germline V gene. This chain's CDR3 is CASSPRAGNTGELFF. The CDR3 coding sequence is TGTGCCAGCTCACCTCGGGCAGGGAACACCGGGGAGCTGTTTTTT.

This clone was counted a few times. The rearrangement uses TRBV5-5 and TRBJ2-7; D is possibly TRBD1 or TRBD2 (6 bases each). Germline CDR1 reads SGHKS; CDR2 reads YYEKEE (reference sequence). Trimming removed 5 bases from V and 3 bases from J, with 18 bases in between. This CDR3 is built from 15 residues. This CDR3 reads CASSRPGRGLYEQYF. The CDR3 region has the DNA TGTGCCAGCAGTCGACCGGGTCGGGGGCTCTACGAGCAGTACTTC.

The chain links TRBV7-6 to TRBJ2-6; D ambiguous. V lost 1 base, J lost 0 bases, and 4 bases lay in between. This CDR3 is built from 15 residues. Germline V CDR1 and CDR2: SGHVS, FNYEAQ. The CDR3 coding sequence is TGTGCCAGCAGCTTAGGAAGCTCTGGGGCCAACGTCCTGACTTTC. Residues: CASSLGSSGANVLTF.

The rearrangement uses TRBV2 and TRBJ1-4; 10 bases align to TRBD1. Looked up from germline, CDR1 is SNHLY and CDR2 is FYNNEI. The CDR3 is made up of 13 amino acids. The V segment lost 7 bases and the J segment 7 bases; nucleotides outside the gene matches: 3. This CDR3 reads CASTRDRGEKLFF. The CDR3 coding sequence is TGTGCCAGCACCCGGGACAGGGGTGAAAAACTGTTTTTT.

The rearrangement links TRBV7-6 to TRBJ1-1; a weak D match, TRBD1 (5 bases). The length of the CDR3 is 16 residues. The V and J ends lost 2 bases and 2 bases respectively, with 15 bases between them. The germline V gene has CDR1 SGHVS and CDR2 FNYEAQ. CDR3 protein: CASSLSAAGSNTEAFF. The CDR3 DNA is TGTGCCAGCAGCTTATCCGCCGCAGGGAGCAACACTGAAGCTTTCTTT.

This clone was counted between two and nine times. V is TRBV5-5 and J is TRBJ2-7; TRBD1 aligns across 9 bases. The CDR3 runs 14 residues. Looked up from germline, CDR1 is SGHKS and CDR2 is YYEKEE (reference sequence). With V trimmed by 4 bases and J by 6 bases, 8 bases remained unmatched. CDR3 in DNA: TGTGCCAGCAGCACGACCCGGACAGGGGCCGAGCAGTACTTC. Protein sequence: CASSTTRTGAEQYF.